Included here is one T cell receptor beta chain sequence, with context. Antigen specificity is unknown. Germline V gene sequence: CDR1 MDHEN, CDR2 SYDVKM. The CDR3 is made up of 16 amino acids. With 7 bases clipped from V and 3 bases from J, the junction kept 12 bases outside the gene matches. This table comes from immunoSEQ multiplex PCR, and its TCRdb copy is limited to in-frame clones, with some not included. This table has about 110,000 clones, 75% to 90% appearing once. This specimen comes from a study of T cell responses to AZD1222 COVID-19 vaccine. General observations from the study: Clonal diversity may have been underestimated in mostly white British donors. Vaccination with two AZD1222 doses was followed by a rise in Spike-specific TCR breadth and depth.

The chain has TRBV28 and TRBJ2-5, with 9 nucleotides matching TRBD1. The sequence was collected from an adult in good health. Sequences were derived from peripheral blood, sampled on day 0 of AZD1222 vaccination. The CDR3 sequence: CASTQNAGTGKETQYF. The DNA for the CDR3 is TGTGCCAGCACCCAAAACGCGGGGACAGGGAAAGAGACCCAGTACTTC.